This is a list of T cell receptor beta chains from one sample in a study of shared clonotypes between healthy human individuals. Method: immunoSEQ multiplex PCR; TCRdb's copy keeps in-frame clones and lacks some. Of some 2,100,000 clones detected, under 95% appear once; the ten largest clones hold roughly 1.8%. The specimen was naive CD8+ T cells from PBMCs. These receptors all stem from a man younger than 35 in good health. Some clones in this sample may be carry-over from other donors' samples. The CDR3 runs from the conserved cysteine through the conserved F or W. Each record gives: CDR3 length, D gene, V gene, J gene, clone size, CDR3 DNA, CDR3 protein. The D gene is left open where the match is weak. Clone size is shown for a subset of rows, as once, few, many or a class of expanded clone.

cdr3_length: 13
d_call: .
v_call: TRBV27
j_call: TRBJ2-3
clone_size: .
cdr3_nt: TGTGCCAGCAATGGTTGGGGCGGAGATACGCAGTATTTT
cdr3_aa: CASNGWGGDTQYF

cdr3_length: 8
d_call: .
v_call: TRBV19
j_call: TRBJ1-3
clone_size: .
cdr3_nt: TGTGCCAGCGGAGAGCGAACTTTT
cdr3_aa: CASGERTF

cdr3_length: 19
d_call: .
v_call: TRBV27
j_call: TRBJ2-7
clone_size: .
cdr3_nt: TGTGCCAGCAGTTTATCGGTGGGTGTAATTGGAGGGATGGCCTACGAGCAGTACTTC
cdr3_aa: CASSLSVGVIGGMAYEQYF

cdr3_length: 15
d_call: .
v_call: TRBV6-1
j_call: TRBJ1-1
clone_size: few
cdr3_nt: TGTGCCAGCAGTGAGTTGGACGCGCGTTACACTGAAGCTTTCTTT
cdr3_aa: CASSELDARYTEAFF

cdr3_length: 14
d_call: .
v_call: TRBV7-4
j_call: TRBJ2-7
clone_size: .
cdr3_nt: TGTGCCAGCAGCTTAGTCTGGGGCACCTACGAGCAGTACTTC
cdr3_aa: CASSLVWGTYEQYF

cdr3_length: 16
d_call: TRBD1
v_call: TRBV27
j_call: TRBJ1-1
clone_size: .
cdr3_nt: TGTGCCAGCAGTTTTCTACCGGGACAGGGGAACACTGAAGCTTTCTTT
cdr3_aa: CASSFLPGQGNTEAFF

cdr3_length: 13
d_call: .
v_call: TRBV6-5
j_call: TRBJ2-7
clone_size: .
cdr3_nt: TGTGCCAGCAGTTACTCGTCACTTGGCGAGCAGTACTTC
cdr3_aa: CASSYSSLGEQYF

cdr3_length: 13
d_call: .
v_call: TRBV27
j_call: TRBJ1-4
clone_size: .
cdr3_nt: TGTGCCAGCAGTCCTCTATATAATGAAAAACTGTTTTTT
cdr3_aa: CASSPLYNEKLFF

cdr3_length: 14
d_call: .
v_call: TRBV7-9
j_call: TRBJ1-1
clone_size: .
cdr3_nt: TGTGCCAGCAGTACCGAACGAGTAAACACTGAAGCTTTCTTT
cdr3_aa: CASSTERVNTEAFF

cdr3_length: 13
d_call: .
v_call: TRBV7-6
j_call: TRBJ2-3
clone_size: .
cdr3_nt: TGTGCCAGCAGCCAGACTTGGGCAGATACGCAGTATTTT
cdr3_aa: CASSQTWADTQYF

cdr3_length: 12
d_call: .
v_call: TRBV7-9
j_call: TRBJ1-1
clone_size: .
cdr3_nt: TGTGCCAACACAAACGCGGGAGCTGAAGCTTTCTTT
cdr3_aa: CANTNAGAEAFF

cdr3_length: 16
d_call: TRBD2
v_call: TRBV7-9
j_call: TRBJ2-5
clone_size: .
cdr3_nt: TGTGCCAGCAGCTTTATCCTAGCGGGAGTGGTAGAGACCCAGTACTTC
cdr3_aa: CASSFILAGVVETQYF

cdr3_length: 15
d_call: .
v_call: TRBV27
j_call: TRBJ1-4
clone_size: .
cdr3_nt: TGTGCCAGCAGCCCTCAAGCAGGGTTGGGTGAAAAACTGTTTTTT
cdr3_aa: CASSPQAGLGEKLFF

cdr3_length: 19
d_call: TRBD1
v_call: TRBV7-9
j_call: TRBJ1-3
clone_size: .
cdr3_nt: TGTGCCAGCAGCCCATCCTCCCCTCGGACAGGGCGGTCTGGAAACACCATATATTTT
cdr3_aa: CASSPSSPRTGRSGNTIYF

cdr3_length: 15
d_call: .
v_call: TRBV5-1
j_call: TRBJ1-2
clone_size: .
cdr3_nt: TGCGCCAGCAGCTGGAACCTGGTCTCCTCTTATGGCTACACCTTC
cdr3_aa: CASSWNLVSSYGYTF

cdr3_length: 14
d_call: .
v_call: TRBV28
j_call: TRBJ2-3
clone_size: .
cdr3_nt: TGTGCCAGCCTTGAGGAACAGGGCCCAGATACGCAGTATTTT
cdr3_aa: CASLEEQGPDTQYF

cdr3_length: 14
d_call: .
v_call: TRBV10-2
j_call: TRBJ2-1
clone_size: .
cdr3_nt: TGCGCCAGCAGTGTTTTGAGGGATCTCGATGAGCAGTTCTTC
cdr3_aa: CASSVLRDLDEQFF

cdr3_length: 14
d_call: TRBD2
v_call: TRBV30
j_call: TRBJ2-3
clone_size: few
cdr3_nt: TGTGCCTGGAGCTTAGCAGGGAGGGCAGATACGCAGTATTTT
cdr3_aa: CAWSLAGRADTQYF

cdr3_length: 17
d_call: .
v_call: TRBV2
j_call: TRBJ2-7
clone_size: .
cdr3_nt: TGTGCCAGCAGTGAAGCGGGTAAAGAGGGGATTCGGTACGAGCAGTACTTC
cdr3_aa: CASSEAGKEGIRYEQYF

cdr3_length: 12
d_call: .
v_call: TRBV28
j_call: TRBJ2-7
clone_size: .
cdr3_nt: TGTGCCAGCAGGGCAGGGACATACGAGCAGTACTTC
cdr3_aa: CASRAGTYEQYF

cdr3_length: 15
d_call: TRBD1
v_call: TRBV11-2
j_call: TRBJ2-2
clone_size: .
cdr3_nt: TGTGCCAGCAGAGACAGGGGTGGTGTCACCGGGGAGCTGTTTTTT
cdr3_aa: CASRDRGGVTGELFF

cdr3_length: 14
d_call: .
v_call: TRBV7-9
j_call: TRBJ2-7
clone_size: .
cdr3_nt: TGTGCCAGCAGTCCCAGACCTCTCTCCTACGAGCAGTACTTC
cdr3_aa: CASSPRPLSYEQYF

cdr3_length: 15
d_call: .
v_call: TRBV5-1
j_call: TRBJ1-5
clone_size: .
cdr3_nt: TGCGCCAGCAGCTTGGACGGGTGGTCGACTCAGCCCCAGCATTTT
cdr3_aa: CASSLDGWSTQPQHF

cdr3_length: 16
d_call: TRBD1
v_call: TRBV19
j_call: TRBJ2-7
clone_size: .
cdr3_nt: TGTGCCAGTAGCCCCCTGGGGACAGACCCGGACTACGAGCAGTACTTC
cdr3_aa: CASSPLGTDPDYEQYF

cdr3_length: 15
d_call: .
v_call: TRBV7-9
j_call: TRBJ2-5
clone_size: .
cdr3_nt: TGTGCCAGCAGAAATGGGGGACGCTTGGGAGAGACCCAGTACTTC
cdr3_aa: CASRNGGRLGETQYF

cdr3_length: 15
d_call: .
v_call: TRBV19
j_call: TRBJ2-3
clone_size: .
cdr3_nt: TGTGCCAGTAGTATATTGGACGGATACACAGATACGCAGTATTTT
cdr3_aa: CASSILDGYTDTQYF

cdr3_length: 14
d_call: .
v_call: TRBV5-6
j_call: TRBJ2-7
clone_size: .
cdr3_nt: TGTGCCAGCATCCAACAGGGTTGGACCTACGAGCAGTACTTC
cdr3_aa: CASIQQGWTYEQYF

cdr3_length: 14
d_call: .
v_call: TRBV5-1
j_call: TRBJ2-7
clone_size: .
cdr3_nt: TGCGCCAGCAGCTTGGATTGGGGGGAGAACGAGCAGTACTTC
cdr3_aa: CASSLDWGENEQYF

cdr3_length: 14
d_call: .
v_call: TRBV4-1
j_call: TRBJ2-7
clone_size: .
cdr3_nt: TGCGCCAGCAGCCAAGCAGGGTCAGCGATCGAGCAGTACTTC
cdr3_aa: CASSQAGSAIEQYF

cdr3_length: 14
d_call: .
v_call: TRBV19
j_call: TRBJ2-1
clone_size: .
cdr3_nt: TGTGCCAGTAGTAGCCCCCGGGGCGACAATGAGCAGTTCTTC
cdr3_aa: CASSSPRGDNEQFF

cdr3_length: 15
d_call: .
v_call: TRBV4-3
j_call: TRBJ1-4
clone_size: .
cdr3_nt: TGCGCCAGCAGCCAAGAGAGAGCAACTAATGAAAAACTGTTTTTT
cdr3_aa: CASSQERATNEKLFF

cdr3_length: 14
d_call: .
v_call: TRBV27
j_call: TRBJ1-5
clone_size: .
cdr3_nt: TGTGCCAGCAGTTTCAACAGTCGTAATCAGCCCCAGCATTTT
cdr3_aa: CASSFNSRNQPQHF

cdr3_length: 13
d_call: .
v_call: TRBV19
j_call: TRBJ1-1
clone_size: .
cdr3_nt: TGTGCCAGTAGTGACGGGGAAGGGGCTGAAGCTTTCTTT
cdr3_aa: CASSDGEGAEAFF

cdr3_length: 18
d_call: .
v_call: TRBV4-2
j_call: TRBJ1-5
clone_size: .
cdr3_nt: TGTGCCAGCAGCCAAGATTTGCCGGGTGCTGGGGGCAATCAGCCCCAGCATTTT
cdr3_aa: CASSQDLPGAGGNQPQHF

cdr3_length: 14
d_call: TRBD1
v_call: TRBV15
j_call: TRBJ2-2
clone_size: once
cdr3_nt: TGTGCCACCCGAGAGACAGGGCAGAACGGGGAGCTGTTTTTT
cdr3_aa: CATRETGQNGELFF

cdr3_length: 16
d_call: .
v_call: TRBV7-9
j_call: TRBJ2-1
clone_size: .
cdr3_nt: TGTGCCAGCAGAACCACCCGCGGTAGGGATGGGTCGGATAAGTTCTTC
cdr3_aa: CASRTTRGRDGSDKFF

cdr3_length: 14
d_call: TRBD1
v_call: TRBV28
j_call: TRBJ2-7
clone_size: .
cdr3_nt: TGTGCCAGCAGCCCAAGGGACAGAGCCTACGAGCAGTACTTC
cdr3_aa: CASSPRDRAYEQYF

cdr3_length: 15
d_call: TRBD1
v_call: TRBV28
j_call: TRBJ1-1
clone_size: .
cdr3_nt: TGTGCCAGCAGTTCAACCGGACAGGGTGTGACTGAAGCTTTCTTT
cdr3_aa: CASSSTGQGVTEAFF

cdr3_length: 15
d_call: TRBD2
v_call: TRBV6-1
j_call: TRBJ2-7
clone_size: .
cdr3_nt: TGTGCCAGCAGTTTAGGGACTAGCGGAGGATACGAGCAGTACTTC
cdr3_aa: CASSLGTSGGYEQYF

cdr3_length: 14
d_call: .
v_call: TRBV6-5
j_call: TRBJ1-1
clone_size: .
cdr3_nt: TGTGCCAGCAGGCCCAAGGTATCGAACACTGAAGCTTTCTTT
cdr3_aa: CASRPKVSNTEAFF

cdr3_length: 15
d_call: .
v_call: TRBV25-1
j_call: TRBJ1-1
clone_size: few
cdr3_nt: TGTGCCAGCAGTGCGGTAGGCAGCTTTAACACTGAAGCTTTCTTT
cdr3_aa: CASSAVGSFNTEAFF

cdr3_length: 16
d_call: .
v_call: TRBV11-2
j_call: TRBJ1-1
clone_size: .
cdr3_nt: TGTGCCAGCAGCTTAGCCTTAGGGGTAGTGAACACTGAAGCTTTCTTT
cdr3_aa: CASSLALGVVNTEAFF

cdr3_length: 16
d_call: TRBD2
v_call: TRBV7-8
j_call: TRBJ2-7
clone_size: .
cdr3_nt: TGTGCCAGCAGCTTAGCGTGGCCTAGCGGGAGTTACGAGCAGTACTTC
cdr3_aa: CASSLAWPSGSYEQYF

cdr3_length: 16
d_call: .
v_call: TRBV28
j_call: TRBJ2-7
clone_size: .
cdr3_nt: TGTGCCAGCAGTTTTCTAAACTTCCAAGGCCCCTACGAGCAGTACTTC
cdr3_aa: CASSFLNFQGPYEQYF

cdr3_length: 16
d_call: TRBD2
v_call: TRBV27
j_call: TRBJ2-7
clone_size: .
cdr3_nt: TGTGCCAGCAGTCCCGGAGCGGGAGCAAGTCTATACGAGCAGTACTTC
cdr3_aa: CASSPGAGASLYEQYF

cdr3_length: 14
d_call: .
v_call: TRBV7-2
j_call: TRBJ2-5
clone_size: once
cdr3_nt: TGTGCCAGCAGCTTAGCGGCGGGACTAGAGACCCAGTACTTC
cdr3_aa: CASSLAAGLETQYF

cdr3_length: 19
d_call: TRBD2
v_call: TRBV28
j_call: TRBJ2-1
clone_size: .
cdr3_nt: TGTGCCAGCAGTTCCCCCATGATCACCGGGACTAGCGCTTACAATGAGCAGTTCTTC
cdr3_aa: CASSSPMITGTSAYNEQFF

cdr3_length: 15
d_call: TRBD1
v_call: TRBV27
j_call: TRBJ2-1
clone_size: .
cdr3_nt: TGTGCCAGCAGTTCGATAGGATGGGACAGGAATGAGCAGTTCTTC
cdr3_aa: CASSSIGWDRNEQFF

cdr3_length: 16
d_call: TRBD2
v_call: TRBV9
j_call: TRBJ2-5
clone_size: .
cdr3_nt: TGTGCCAGCAGCGTCACTTTTCGCGGGAGCCGGGAGACCCAGTACTTC
cdr3_aa: CASSVTFRGSRETQYF

cdr3_length: 16
d_call: .
v_call: TRBV9
j_call: TRBJ2-3
clone_size: .
cdr3_nt: TGTGCCAGCAGCCCAGGCGGCGGGTGGAGCACAGATACGCAGTATTTT
cdr3_aa: CASSPGGGWSTDTQYF

cdr3_length: 17
d_call: .
v_call: TRBV18
j_call: TRBJ2-3
clone_size: .
cdr3_nt: TGTGCCAGCTCACCTTCAAAATCGGACAGAGCCACAGATACGCAGTATTTT
cdr3_aa: CASSPSKSDRATDTQYF

cdr3_length: 14
d_call: .
v_call: TRBV27
j_call: TRBJ2-3
clone_size: .
cdr3_nt: TGTGCCAGCAGTTTAGTGGGAGCGGCGGATACGCAGTATTTT
cdr3_aa: CASSLVGAADTQYF

cdr3_length: 15
d_call: .
v_call: TRBV27
j_call: TRBJ2-7
clone_size: .
cdr3_nt: TGTGCCAGCAGTTTGATGGTGGGAGGTACCTACGAGCAGTACTTC
cdr3_aa: CASSLMVGGTYEQYF

cdr3_length: 12
d_call: .
v_call: TRBV30
j_call: TRBJ1-1
clone_size: .
cdr3_nt: TGTGCCTGGAGTGTCGTGAGCACTGAAGCTTTCTTT
cdr3_aa: CAWSVVSTEAFF